The 5 T cell receptor beta chains reported below all come from one sample, sequenced in a study of T cells in women clearing cervical HPV infection. Data came from immunoSEQ multiplex PCR; TCRdb stores just in-frame clones and leaves some out. This table lists 10,000 to 15,000 clones. The sample comprised blood buffy coat. Receptor source: a woman aged 18 to 75 with a cervical HPV16 infection that either progressed to CIN3+ or cleared (not recorded which).

As to this clone: The read falls 3 residues short of the CDR3 end, and the missing part is taken from the germline J gene. The chain recombines TRBV7-9 with TRBJ2-1; 10 nucleotides line up with TRBD2. V was pared by 5 bases and J by 2 bases, with 3 bases of the junction left unmatched. In germline, CDR1 is SEHNR, CDR2 FQNEAQ (reference sequence). The CDR3 totals 15 residues. The covered CDR3 bases are TGTGCCAGCAGCCAAACTAGCGGGGCCTACAATGAG. Protein product: CASSQTSGAYNE. The full CDR3 protein is CASSQTSGAYNEQFF.

A note on this clone: The read stops 3 residues short of the end of the CDR3; the missing end is completed from the germline J gene. The chain recombines TRBV7-8 with TRBJ1-1, with D possibly TRBD1 on 6 matching bases. CDR1 is SGHVS and CDR2 is FQNEAQ in the germline V gene. This CDR3 has 16 residues. Trimming took off 5 bases at V and 4 bases at J, with 20 bases between the two ends. The CDR3 loop reads CASSPTGRISGTEAFF. CDR3 bases read: TGTGCCAGCAGCCCCACAGGGAGGATCTCGGGCACTGAA.

Worth noting for this clone: The CDR3 end falls 3 residues outside the read, so it is completed with the germline J gene. The V and J genes are TRBV11-3 and TRBJ2-7; 8 nucleotides match TRBD1. CDR3 length: 14 amino acids. Trimming at V came to 5 bases and at J to 3 bases, leaving 6 bases not matched to a gene. Per the germline V gene, CDR1 is SGHNT and CDR2 is YENEEA. CDR3 sequence: CASSKHGTGYEQYF. Partial CDR3 DNA: TGTGCCAGCAGCAAACACGGGACAGGCTACGAG. Filled out from reference TRBV11-3 and TRBJ2-7, the complete variable domain reads EAGVVQSPRYKIIEKKQPVAFWCNPISGHNTLYWYLQNLGQGPELLIRYENEEAVDDSQLPKDRFSAERLKGVDSTLKIQPAELGDSAVYLCASSKHGTGYEQYFGPGTRLTVT.

As concerns this clone: Read data end 3 residues before the CDR3 end; the end is taken from the germline J gene. The V gene is TRBV5-1, the J gene TRBJ2-3; D is possibly TRBD2 (5 bases). V shed 0 bases and J shed 2 bases, with 7 bases lying between them. CDR3 length equals 14 residues. Germline V CDR1 and CDR2: SGHRS, YFSETQ. The CDR3 spells CASSLVGLTDTQYF. Incomplete CDR3 DNA: TGCGCCAGCAGCTTGGTTGGACTCACAGATACG.

In regard to this clone: Read coverage stops 3 residues before the CDR3 terminus; the germline J gene supplies the remainder. V usage is TRBV18 and J usage is TRBJ2-7, with 8 bases that match TRBD1. The CDR3 runs 13 residues. The germline V gene encodes CDR1 KGHSH and CDR2 LQKENI. Germline trimming cut 6 bases from V and 3 bases from J; bases unmatched to any gene: 4. CDR3 DNA, as far as it was read: TGTGCCAGCTCCGCCGGACAGGGCTACGAG. This codes for CASSAGQGYE. The whole CDR3 sequence reads CASSAGQGYEQYF.